This T cell receptor beta chain was observed in a study of neurological immune-mediated disorders. Study-level results: According to phylogenetic grouping, one related-CDR3 cluster, a possible signature, contained the repertoires of 18 of 34 multiple sclerosis patients. There were no CDR3 amino acid sequences shared by expanded clones across subjects, a result suggesting private repertoires in all groups.

In this sample, this clonotype turned up many times. Its matching antigen is unknown. TCRdb recomputed calls from the 5' RACE reads with MiXCR, one row per CDR3 protein. This repertoire shows fewer than 90,000 distinct CDR3 sequences, roughly 5.6% found once; its top ten account for roughly 7%. Germline V gene sequence: CDR1 MNHEY, CDR2 SMNVEV (reference sequence). The CDR3 is made up of 14 amino acids. V lost 6 bases to trimming and J lost 5 bases; unmatched junction nucleotides: 10. This sequence joins TRBV27 and TRBJ2-7, with 7 bases fitting TRBD1. Material: PBMCs. This receptor was obtained from a man aged 18 to 35 with multiple sclerosis. The CDR3 sequence: CASRQTGSIHEQYF. The CDR3 DNA is TGTGCCAGCAGGCAGACAGGGTCAATCCACGAGCAGTACTTC.